The T cell receptor beta chain under discussion was sequenced for a study of regulatory T cells in long-lasting Graves disease. Findings of the study overall: Sharing of public clonotypes was greater in persistent patients (about 2,700) than in new patients (roughly 1,000).

Time point reported: newly diagnosed GD, antithyroid drugs for less than 3 months. PBMCs were the source of the RNA used for TCR sequencing. Diagnosis followed American Thyroid Association guidelines for Graves' disease. Comments on this clonotype: Its target is unknown.

CDR1 MNHEY and CDR2 SVGEGT come from the germline V gene. The CDR3 is 15 residues long. V lost 3 bases, J lost 6 bases, and 11 bases stayed unmatched. Library construction for TCR beta used iRepertoire HTBI primers and Arm-PCR of CDR3 regions. One entry per CDR3 protein results from TCRdb running MiXCR on the multiplex PCR reads. The repertoire holds some 600,000 distinct CDR3 sequences, with about 15% as singletons. The same data also contributed to another study, on T cells in Graves' hyperthyroidism and ophthalmopathy. That work states: The HTBI primer set was used in a first-round RT-PCR of the TCR CDR3.

The sequencing here drew on peripheral blood mononuclear cells (PBMCs), taken at new diagnosis, from a patient treated with antithyroid drugs. The receptor's source is a man aged 18-30 years with Graves disease. The J gene is TRBJ2-7, the V gene TRBV6-2 or TRBV6-3; TRBD2 aligns across 7 bases. This chain's CDR3 is CASSYYRGRAGEQYF. CDR3 coding DNA: TGTGCCAGCAGTTATTACCGAGGGAGGGCCGGCGAGCAGTACTTC.